This T cell receptor beta chain was recorded in a study of vaccination effects on CD4 cells after COVID-19. Study details: Participants got two doses of BNT162b2 or mRNA-1273 vaccine.

Sequencing followed a ViraFEST assay step that expanded antigen-specific CD4+ T cells with viral peptide pools. Following culture for nine to ten days, CD4+ T cells were isolated. Vaccinated participants had no history of SARS-CoV-2 infection and tested negative for nucleocapsid antibodies. Supplemented with 9.5 to 10 IU/ml IL-2 and about 10 ug/ml peptides, 2 million to 2.5 million PBMC per well were kept in culture. Days 3 and 7 saw half the medium replaced with IL-2 medium. With 4 bases clipped from V and 5 bases from J, the junction kept 3 bases outside the gene matches. This CDR3 is built from 15 residues. CDR1 and CDR2 (germline): MGHRA, YSYEKL. Whole-study findings and limits: Relatively few convalescent patients took part in the study, which had no early post-infection timepoints.

About this clone itself: Its antigen is currently unknown.

Clones were read by immunoSEQ multiplex PCR, and TCRdb kept only the in-frame ones, dropping some. The table lists 62,000 or so clones, roughly 80% of them singletons. This specimen consisted of CD4+ T cells from PBMCs cultured with SARS-CoV-2 spike peptides, obtained before COVID-19 vaccination. The chain couples TRBV4-1 to TRBJ2-5; TRBD2 matches 14 bases. The receptor was isolated from a human donor who received a COVID-19 vaccine. CDR3 sequence (DNA): TGCGCCAGCAGCCCGGGACTAGCGGGGGTGGAGACCCAGTACTTC. Translated: CASSPGLAGVETQYF.